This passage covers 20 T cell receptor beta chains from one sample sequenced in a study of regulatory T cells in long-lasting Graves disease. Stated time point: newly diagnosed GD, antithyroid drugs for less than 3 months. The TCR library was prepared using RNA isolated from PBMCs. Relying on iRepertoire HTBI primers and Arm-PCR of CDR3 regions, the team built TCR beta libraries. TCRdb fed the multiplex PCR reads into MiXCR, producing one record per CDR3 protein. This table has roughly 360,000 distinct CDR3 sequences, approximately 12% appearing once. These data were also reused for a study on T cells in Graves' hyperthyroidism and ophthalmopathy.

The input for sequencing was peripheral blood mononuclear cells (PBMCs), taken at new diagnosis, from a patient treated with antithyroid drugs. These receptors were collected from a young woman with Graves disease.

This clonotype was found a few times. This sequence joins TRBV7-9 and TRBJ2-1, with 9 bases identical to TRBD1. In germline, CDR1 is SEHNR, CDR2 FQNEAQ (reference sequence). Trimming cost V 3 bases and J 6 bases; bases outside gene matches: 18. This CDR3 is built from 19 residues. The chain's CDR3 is CASSFRASRGDREGNEQFF. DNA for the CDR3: TGTGCCAGCAGCTTCCGGGCAAGTAGGGGGGACAGGGAGGGCAATGAGCAGTTCTTC.

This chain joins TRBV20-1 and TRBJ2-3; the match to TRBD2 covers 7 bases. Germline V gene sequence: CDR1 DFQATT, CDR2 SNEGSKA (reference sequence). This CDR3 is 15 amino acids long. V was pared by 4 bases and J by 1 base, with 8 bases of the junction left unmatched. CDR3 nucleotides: TGCAGTGCTACTCCGGACCTAGCGGGCACAGATACGCAGTATTTT. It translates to CSATPDLAGTDTQYF.

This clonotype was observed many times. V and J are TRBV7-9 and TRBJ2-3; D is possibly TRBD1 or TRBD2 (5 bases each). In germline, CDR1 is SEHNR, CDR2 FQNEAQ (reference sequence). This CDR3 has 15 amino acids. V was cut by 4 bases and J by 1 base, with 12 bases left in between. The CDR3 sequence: CASSSPGRGTDTQYF. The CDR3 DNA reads TGTGCCAGCAGCTCTCCGGGACGAGGCACAGATACGCAGTATTTT.

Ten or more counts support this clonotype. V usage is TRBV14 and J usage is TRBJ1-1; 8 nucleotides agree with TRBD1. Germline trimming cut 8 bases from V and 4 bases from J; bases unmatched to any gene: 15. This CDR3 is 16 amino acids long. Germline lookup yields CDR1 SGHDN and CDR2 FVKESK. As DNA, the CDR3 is TGTGCCAGCTTCCTGGGAGGGACAGGCCGCGGCACTGAAGCTTTCTTT. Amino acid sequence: CASFLGGTGRGTEAFF.

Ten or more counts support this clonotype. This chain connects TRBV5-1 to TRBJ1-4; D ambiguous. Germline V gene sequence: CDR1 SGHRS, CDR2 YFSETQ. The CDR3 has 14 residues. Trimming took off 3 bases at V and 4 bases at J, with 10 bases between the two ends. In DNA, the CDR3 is TGCGCCAGCAGCTCCGGACTGTTTAATGAAAAACTGTTTTTT. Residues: CASSSGLFNEKLFF. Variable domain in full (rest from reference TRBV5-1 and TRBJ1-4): KAGVTQTPRYLIKTRGQQVTLSCSPISGHRSVSWYQQTPGQGLQFLFEYFSETQRNKGNFPGRFSGRQFSNSRSEMNVSTLELGDSALYLCASSSGLFNEKLFFGSGTQLSVL.

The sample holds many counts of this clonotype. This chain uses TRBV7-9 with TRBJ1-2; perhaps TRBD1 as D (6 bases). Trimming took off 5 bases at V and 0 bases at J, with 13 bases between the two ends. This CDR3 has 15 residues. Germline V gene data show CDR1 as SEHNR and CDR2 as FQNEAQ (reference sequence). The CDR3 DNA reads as TGTGCCAGCAGCCCCTGGACAGCTGCTAACTATGGCTACACCTTC. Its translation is CASSPWTAANYGYTF.

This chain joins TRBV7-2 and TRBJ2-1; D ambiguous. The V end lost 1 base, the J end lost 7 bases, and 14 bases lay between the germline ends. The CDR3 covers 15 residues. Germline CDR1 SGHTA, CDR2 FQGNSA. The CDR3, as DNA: TGTGCCAGCAGCTTAGATGGGGTATACTCAAATGAGCAGTTCTTC. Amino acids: CASSLDGVYSNEQFF.

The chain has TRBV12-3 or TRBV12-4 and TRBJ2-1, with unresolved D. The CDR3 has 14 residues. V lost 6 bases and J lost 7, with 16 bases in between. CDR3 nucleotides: TGTGCCAGCAGCCCGCCCCTTTTAGGGAATGAGCAGTTCTTC. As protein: CASSPPLLGNEQFF.

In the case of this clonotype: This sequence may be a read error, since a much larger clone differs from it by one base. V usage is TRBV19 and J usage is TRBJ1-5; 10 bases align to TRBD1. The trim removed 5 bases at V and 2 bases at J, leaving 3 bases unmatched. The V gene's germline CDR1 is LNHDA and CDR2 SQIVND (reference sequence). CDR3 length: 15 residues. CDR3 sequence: CASSGQGVGNQPQHF. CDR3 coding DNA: TGTGCCAGTAGTGGACAGGGGGTGGGCAATCAGCCCCAGCATTTT.

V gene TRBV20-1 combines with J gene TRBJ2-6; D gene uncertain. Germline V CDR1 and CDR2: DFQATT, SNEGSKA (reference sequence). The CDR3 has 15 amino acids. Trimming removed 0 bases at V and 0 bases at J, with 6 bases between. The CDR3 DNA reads TGCAGTGCTAGAGACCCAGGCTCTGGGGCCAACGTCCTGACTTTC. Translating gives CSARDPGSGANVLTF.

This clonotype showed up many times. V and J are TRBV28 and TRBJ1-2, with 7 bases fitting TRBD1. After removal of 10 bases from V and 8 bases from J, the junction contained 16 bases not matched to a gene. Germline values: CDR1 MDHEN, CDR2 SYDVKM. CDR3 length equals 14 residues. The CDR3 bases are TGTGCCACCATTGGCTGGGGACAGACGGGAGGCTACACCTTC. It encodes CATIGWGQTGGYTF.

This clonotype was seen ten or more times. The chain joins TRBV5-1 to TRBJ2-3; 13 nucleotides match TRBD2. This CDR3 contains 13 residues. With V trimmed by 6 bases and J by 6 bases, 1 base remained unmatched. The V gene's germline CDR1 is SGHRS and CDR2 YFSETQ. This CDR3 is CASMTSGRDTQYF. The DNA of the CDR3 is TGCGCCAGCATGACTAGCGGGAGGGATACGCAGTATTTT.

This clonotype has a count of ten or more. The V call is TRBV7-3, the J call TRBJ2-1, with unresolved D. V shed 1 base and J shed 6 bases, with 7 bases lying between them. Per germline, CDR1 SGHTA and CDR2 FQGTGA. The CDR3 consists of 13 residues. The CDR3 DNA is TGTGCCAGCAGCTTAAGGGTAGCCAATGAGCAGTTCTTC. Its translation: CASSLRVANEQFF.

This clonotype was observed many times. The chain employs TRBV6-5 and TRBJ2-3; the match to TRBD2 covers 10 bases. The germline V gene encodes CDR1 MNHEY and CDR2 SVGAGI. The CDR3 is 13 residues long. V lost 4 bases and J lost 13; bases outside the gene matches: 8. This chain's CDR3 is CASSSGRGLAEYF. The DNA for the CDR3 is TGTGCCAGCAGTTCAGGTCGCGGACTAGCGGAGTATTTT.

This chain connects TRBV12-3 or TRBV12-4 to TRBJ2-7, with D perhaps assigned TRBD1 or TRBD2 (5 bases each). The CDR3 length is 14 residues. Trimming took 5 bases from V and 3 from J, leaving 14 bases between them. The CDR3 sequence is CASSPGAWRYEQYF. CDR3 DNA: TGTGCCAGCAGTCCCGGGGCCTGGCGCTACGAGCAGTACTTC.

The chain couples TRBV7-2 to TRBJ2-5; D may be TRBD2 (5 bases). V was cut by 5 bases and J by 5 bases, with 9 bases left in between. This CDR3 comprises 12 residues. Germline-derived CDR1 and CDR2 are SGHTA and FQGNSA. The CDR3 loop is CASSPGYETQYF. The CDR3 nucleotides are TGTGCCAGCAGCCCGGGGTACGAGACCCAGTACTTC. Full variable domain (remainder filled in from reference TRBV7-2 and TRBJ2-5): GAGVSQSPSNKVTEKGKDVELRCDPISGHTALYWYRQSLGQGLEFLIYFQGNSAPDKSGLPSDRFSAERTGGSVSTLTIQRTQQEDSAVYLCASSPGYETQYFGPGTRLLVL.

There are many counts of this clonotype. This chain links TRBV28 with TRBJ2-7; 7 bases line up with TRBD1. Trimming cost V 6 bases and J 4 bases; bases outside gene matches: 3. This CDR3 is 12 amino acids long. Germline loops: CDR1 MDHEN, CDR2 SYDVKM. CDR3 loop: CASRPRGYEQYF. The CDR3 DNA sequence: TGTGCCAGCAGACCCAGGGGGTACGAGCAGTACTTC.

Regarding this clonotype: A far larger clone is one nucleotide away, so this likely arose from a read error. The CDR3 is CASRQRDESYNGQFF. Here the CDR3 DNA reads TGTGCCAGCAGACAACGAGACGAAAGCTACAATGGGCAGTTCTTC. The chain links TRBV7-9 to TRBJ2-1; D unresolved. In germline, CDR1 is SEHNR, CDR2 FQNEAQ (reference sequence). This CDR3 has 15 residues.

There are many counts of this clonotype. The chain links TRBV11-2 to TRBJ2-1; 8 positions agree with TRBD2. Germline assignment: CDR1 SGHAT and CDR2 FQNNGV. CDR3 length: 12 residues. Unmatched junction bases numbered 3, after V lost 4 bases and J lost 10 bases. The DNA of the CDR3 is TGTGCCAGCAGCTCTAGCGGGCTAGAGCAGTTCTTC. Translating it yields CASSSSGLEQFF. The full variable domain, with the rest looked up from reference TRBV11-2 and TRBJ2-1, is EAGVAQSPRYKIIEKRQSVAFWCNPISGHATLYWYQQILGQGPKLLIQFQNNGVVDDSQLPKDRFSAERLKGVDSTLKIQPAKLEDSAVYLCASSSSGLEQFFGPGTRLTVL.

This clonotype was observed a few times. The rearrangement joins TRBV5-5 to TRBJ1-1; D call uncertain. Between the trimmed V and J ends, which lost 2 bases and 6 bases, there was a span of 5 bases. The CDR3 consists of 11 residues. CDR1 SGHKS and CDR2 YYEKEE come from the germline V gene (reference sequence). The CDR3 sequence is CASSLQAEAFF. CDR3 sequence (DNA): TGTGCCAGCAGCTTACAAGCTGAAGCTTTCTTT.